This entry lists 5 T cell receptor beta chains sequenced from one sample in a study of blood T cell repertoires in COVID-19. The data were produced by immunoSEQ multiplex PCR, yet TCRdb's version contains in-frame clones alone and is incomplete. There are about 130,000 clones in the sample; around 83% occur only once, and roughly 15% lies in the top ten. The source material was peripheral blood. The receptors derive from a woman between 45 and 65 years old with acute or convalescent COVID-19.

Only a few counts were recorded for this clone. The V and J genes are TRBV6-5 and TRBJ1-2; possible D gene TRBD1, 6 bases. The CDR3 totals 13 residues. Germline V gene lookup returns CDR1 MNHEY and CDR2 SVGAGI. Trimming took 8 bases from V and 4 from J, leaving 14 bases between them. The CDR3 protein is CASARGATYGYTF. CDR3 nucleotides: TGTGCCAGCGCTCGGGGGGCCACCTATGGCTACACCTTC.

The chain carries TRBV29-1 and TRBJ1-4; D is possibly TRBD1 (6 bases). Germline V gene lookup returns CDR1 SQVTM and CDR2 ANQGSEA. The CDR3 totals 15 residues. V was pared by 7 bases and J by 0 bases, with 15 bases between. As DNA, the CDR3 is TGCAGCGGAGGGGGGGGCACTGCAACTAATGAAAAACTGTTTTTT. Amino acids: CSGGGGTATNEKLFF.

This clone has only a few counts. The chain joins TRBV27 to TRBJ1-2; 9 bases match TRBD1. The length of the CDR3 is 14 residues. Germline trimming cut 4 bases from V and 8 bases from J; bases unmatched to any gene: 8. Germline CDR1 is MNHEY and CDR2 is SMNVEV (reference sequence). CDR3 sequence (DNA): TGTGCCAGCAGTTCCCCAAACAGGGGGCTCGGCTACACCTTC. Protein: CASSSPNRGLGYTF.

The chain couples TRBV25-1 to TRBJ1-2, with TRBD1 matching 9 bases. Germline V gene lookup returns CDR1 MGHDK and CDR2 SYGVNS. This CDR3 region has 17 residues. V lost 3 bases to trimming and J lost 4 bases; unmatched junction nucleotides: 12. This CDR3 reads CASSDSSRTGVFYGYTF. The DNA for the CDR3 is TGTGCCAGCAGTGACAGTTCAAGGACAGGGGTTTTCTATGGCTACACCTTC.

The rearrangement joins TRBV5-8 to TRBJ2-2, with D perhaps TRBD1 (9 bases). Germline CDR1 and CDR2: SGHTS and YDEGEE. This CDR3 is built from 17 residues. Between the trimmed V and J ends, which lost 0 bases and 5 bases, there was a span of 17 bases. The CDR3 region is CASSLVTSGQGTGELFF. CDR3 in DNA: TGTGCCAGCAGCTTGGTTACTAGCGGACAGGGGACCGGGGAGCTGTTTTTT. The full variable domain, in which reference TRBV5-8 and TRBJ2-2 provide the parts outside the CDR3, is EAGVTQSPTHLIKTRGQQATLRCSPISGHTSVYWYQQALGLGLQFLLWYDEGEERNRGNFPPRFSGRQFPNYSSELNVNALELEDSALYLCASSLVTSGQGTGELFFGEGSRLTVL.